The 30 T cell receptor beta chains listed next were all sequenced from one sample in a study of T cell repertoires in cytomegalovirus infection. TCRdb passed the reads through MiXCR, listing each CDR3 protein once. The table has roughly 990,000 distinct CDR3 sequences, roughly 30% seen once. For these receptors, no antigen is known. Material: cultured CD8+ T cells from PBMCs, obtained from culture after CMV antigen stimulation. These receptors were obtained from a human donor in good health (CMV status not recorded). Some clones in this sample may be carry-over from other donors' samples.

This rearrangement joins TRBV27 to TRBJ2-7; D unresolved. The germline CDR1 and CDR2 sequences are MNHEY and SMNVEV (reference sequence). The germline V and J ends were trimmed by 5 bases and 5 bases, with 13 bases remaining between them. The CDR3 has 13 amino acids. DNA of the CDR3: TGTGCCAGCAGTCCCACCCGTCCGGACGAGCAGTACTTC. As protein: CASSPTRPDEQYF.

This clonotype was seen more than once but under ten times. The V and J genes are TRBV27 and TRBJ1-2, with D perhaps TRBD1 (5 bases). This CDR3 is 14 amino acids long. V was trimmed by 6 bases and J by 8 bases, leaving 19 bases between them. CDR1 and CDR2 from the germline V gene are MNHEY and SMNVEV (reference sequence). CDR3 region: CASSPDSFETGYTF. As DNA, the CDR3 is TGTGCCAGCAGCCCTGACAGTTTTGAGACAGGCTACACCTTC.

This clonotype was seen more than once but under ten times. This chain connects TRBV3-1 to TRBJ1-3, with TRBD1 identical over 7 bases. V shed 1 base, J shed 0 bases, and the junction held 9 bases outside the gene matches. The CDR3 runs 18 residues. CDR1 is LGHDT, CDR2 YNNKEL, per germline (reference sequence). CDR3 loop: CASSQGTLWDSSGNTIYF. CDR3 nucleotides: TGTGCCAGCAGCCAAGGTACCCTATGGGACAGCTCTGGAAACACCATATATTTT.

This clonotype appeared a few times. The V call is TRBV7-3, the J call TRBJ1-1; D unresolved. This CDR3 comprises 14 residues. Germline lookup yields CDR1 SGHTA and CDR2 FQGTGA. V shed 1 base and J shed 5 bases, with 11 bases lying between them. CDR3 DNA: TGTGCCAGCAGCTTAAGTAACTCGGGGACTGAAGCTTTCTTT. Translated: CASSLSNSGTEAFF.

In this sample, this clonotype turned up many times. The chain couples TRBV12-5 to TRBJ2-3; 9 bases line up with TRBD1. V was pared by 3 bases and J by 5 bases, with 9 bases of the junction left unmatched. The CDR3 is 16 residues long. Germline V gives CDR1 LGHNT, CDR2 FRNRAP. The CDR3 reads CASGFWVGQGIDTQYF. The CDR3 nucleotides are TGTGCTAGTGGTTTTTGGGTGGGACAGGGAATAGATACGCAGTATTTT. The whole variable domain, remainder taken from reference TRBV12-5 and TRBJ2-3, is DARVTQTPRHKVTEMGQEVTMRCQPILGHNTVFWYRQTMMQGLELLAYFRNRAPLDDSGMPKDRFSAEMPDATLATLKIQPSEPRDSAVYFCASGFWVGQGIDTQYFGPGTRLTVL.

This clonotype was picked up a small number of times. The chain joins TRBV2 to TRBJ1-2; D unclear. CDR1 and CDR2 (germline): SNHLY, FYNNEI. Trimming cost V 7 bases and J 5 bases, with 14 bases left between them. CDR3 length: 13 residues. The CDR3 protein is CASTPWEGYGYTF. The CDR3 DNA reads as TGTGCCAGCACCCCTTGGGAAGGATATGGCTACACCTTC.

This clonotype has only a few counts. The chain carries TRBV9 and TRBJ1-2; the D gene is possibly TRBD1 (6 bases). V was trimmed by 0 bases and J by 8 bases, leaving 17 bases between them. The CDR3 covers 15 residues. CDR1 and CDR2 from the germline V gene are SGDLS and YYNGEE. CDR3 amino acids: CASSVVERGARGYTF. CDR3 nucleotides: TGTGCCAGCAGCGTAGTGGAAAGGGGGGCGCGGGGCTACACCTTC.

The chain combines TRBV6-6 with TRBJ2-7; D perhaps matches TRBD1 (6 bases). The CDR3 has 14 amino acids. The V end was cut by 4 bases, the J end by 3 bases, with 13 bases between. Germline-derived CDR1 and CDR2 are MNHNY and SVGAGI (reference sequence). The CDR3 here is CASSSPRGLYEQYF. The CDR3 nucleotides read TGTGCCAGCAGTTCTCCCAGGGGCCTCTACGAGCAGTACTTC.

The CDR3 sequence is CASSYQASGGLSQETQYF. In DNA, the CDR3 is TGTGCCAGCAGTTACCAGGCTAGCGGGGGGCTATCACAAGAGACCCAGTACTTC. The gene calls are TRBV6-2 or TRBV6-3 and TRBJ2-5, with 11 bases that match TRBD2. CDR3 length: 18 amino acids. Germline V gene data show CDR1 as MNHEY and CDR2 as SVGEGT. Unmatched junction bases numbered 10, after V lost 2 bases and J lost 2 bases.

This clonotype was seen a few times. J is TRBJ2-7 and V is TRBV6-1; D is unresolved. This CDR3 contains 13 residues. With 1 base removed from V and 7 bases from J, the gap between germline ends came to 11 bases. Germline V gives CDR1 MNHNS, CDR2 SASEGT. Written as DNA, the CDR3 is TGTGCCAGCAGTGAAGGGATCCCCCAGGAGCAGTACGTC. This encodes CASSEGIPQEQYV.

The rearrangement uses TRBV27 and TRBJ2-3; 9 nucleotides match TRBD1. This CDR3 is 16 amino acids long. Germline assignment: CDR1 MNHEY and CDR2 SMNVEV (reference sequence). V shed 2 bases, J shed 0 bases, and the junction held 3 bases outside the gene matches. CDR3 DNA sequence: TGTGCCAGCAGTTTAATACAGGGGGCTAGCACAGATACGCAGTATTTT. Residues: CASSLIQGASTDTQYF.

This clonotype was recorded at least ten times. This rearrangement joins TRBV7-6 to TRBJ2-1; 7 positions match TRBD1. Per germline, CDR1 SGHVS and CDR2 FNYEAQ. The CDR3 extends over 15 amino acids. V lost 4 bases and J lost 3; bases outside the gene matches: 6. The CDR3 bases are TGTGCCAGCAGCTCCTACAGGGGTTTCTACAATGAGCAGTTCTTC. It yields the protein CASSSYRGFYNEQFF.

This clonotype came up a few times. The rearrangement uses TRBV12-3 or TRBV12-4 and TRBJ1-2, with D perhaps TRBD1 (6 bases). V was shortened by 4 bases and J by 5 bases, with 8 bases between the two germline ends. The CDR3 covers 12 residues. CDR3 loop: CASSYRVYGYTF. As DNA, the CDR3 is TGTGCCAGCAGTTACAGGGTGTATGGCTACACCTTC.

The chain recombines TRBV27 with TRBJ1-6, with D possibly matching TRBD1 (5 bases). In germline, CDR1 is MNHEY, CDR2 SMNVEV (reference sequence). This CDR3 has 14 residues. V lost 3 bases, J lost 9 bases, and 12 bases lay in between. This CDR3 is CASSFGSRGSPLHF. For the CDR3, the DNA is TGTGCCAGCAGTTTCGGGTCTAGGGGTTCACCCCTCCACTTT.

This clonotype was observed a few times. The CDR3 spells CAIPGTGKIDEQFF. The CDR3 nucleotides are TGTGCCATCCCCGGGACAGGTAAAATCGATGAGCAGTTCTTC. The chain is built from TRBV7-9 and TRBJ2-1, with 8 nucleotides matching TRBD1. Germline CDR1 is SEHNR and CDR2 is FQNEAQ (reference sequence). This CDR3 has 14 residues. Germline trimming cut 10 bases from V and 8 bases from J; bases unmatched to any gene: 13.

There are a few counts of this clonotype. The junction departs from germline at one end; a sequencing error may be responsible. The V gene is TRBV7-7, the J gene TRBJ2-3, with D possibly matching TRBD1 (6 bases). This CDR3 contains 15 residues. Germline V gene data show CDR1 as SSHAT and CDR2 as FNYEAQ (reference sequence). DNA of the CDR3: TGTGCTAGCAGCTTAAGCGCCAGGGGAACAGATACGCAGTATTTT. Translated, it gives CASSLSARGTDTQYF. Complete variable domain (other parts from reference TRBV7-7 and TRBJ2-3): GAGVSQSPRYKVTKRGQDVTLRCDPISSHATLYWYQQALGQGPEFLTYFNYEAQPDKSGLPSDRFSAERPEGSISTLTIQRTEQRDSAMYRCASSLSARGTDTQYFGPGTRLTVL.

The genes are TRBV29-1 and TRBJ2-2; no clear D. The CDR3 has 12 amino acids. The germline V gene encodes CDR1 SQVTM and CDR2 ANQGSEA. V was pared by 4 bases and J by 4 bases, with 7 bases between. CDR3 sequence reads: CSVVDFTGELFF. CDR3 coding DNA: TGCAGCGTTGTAGATTTCACCGGGGAGCTGTTTTTT.

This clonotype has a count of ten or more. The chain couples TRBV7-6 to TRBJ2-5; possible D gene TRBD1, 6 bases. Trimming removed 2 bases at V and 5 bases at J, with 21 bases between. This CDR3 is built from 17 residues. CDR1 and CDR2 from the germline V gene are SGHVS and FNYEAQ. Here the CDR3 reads CASSLRGGVNLRETQYF. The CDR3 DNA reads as TGTGCCAGCAGCTTACGTGGGGGCGTCAATCTTCGGGAGACCCAGTACTTC.

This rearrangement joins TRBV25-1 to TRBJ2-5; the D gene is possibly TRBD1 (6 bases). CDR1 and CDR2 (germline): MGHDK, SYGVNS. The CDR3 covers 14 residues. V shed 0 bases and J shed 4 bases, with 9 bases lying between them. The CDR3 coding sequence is TGTGCCAGCAGTGAATACAGGGGCCTAGAGACCCAGTACTTC. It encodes CASSEYRGLETQYF. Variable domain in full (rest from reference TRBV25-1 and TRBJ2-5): EADIYQTPRYLVIGTGKKITLECSQTMGHDKMYWYQQDPGMELHLIHYSYGVNSTEKGDLSSESTVSRIRTEHFPLTLESARPSHTSQYLCASSEYRGLETQYFGPGTRLLVL.

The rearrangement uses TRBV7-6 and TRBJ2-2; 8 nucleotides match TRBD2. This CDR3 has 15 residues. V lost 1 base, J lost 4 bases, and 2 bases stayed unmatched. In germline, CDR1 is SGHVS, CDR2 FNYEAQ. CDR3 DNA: TGTGCCAGCAGCTTAGTCGGGGGGGCCACCGGGGAGCTGTTTTTT. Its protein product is CASSLVGGATGELFF.

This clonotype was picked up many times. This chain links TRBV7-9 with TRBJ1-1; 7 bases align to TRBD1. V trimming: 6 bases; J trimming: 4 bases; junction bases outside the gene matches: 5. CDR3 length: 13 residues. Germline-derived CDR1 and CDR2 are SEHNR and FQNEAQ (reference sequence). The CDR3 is CASRTRGGTEAFF. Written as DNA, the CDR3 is TGTGCCAGCAGAACCAGGGGGGGCACTGAAGCTTTCTTT. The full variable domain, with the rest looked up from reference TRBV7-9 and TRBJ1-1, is DTGVSQNPRHKITKRGQNVTFRCDPISEHNRLYWYRQTLGQGPEFLTYFQNEAQLEKSRLLSDRFSAERPKGSFSTLEIQRTEQGDSAMYLCASRTRGGTEAFFGQGTRLTVV.

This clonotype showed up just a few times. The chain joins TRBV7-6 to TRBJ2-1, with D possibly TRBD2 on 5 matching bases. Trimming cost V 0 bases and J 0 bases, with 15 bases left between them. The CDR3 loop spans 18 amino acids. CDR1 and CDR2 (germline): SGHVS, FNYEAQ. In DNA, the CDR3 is TGTGCCAGCAGCTTAGCGCGAGGAGGCCAGAGCTCCTACAATGAGCAGTTCTTC. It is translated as CASSLARGGQSSYNEQFF.

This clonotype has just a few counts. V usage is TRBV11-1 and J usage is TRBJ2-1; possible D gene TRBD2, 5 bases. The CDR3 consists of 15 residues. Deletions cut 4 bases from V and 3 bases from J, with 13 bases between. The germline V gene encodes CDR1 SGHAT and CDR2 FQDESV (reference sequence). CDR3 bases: TGTGCCAGCAGCTCAGGACTTTCGTACTACAATGAGCAGTTCTTC. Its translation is CASSSGLSYYNEQFF.

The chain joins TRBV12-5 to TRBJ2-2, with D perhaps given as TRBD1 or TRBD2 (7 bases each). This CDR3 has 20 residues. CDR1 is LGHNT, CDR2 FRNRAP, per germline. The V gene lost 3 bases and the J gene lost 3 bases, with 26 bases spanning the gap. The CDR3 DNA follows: TGTGCTAGTGGTTTTTTAGGGGGCCCAGAGGCAGGGAGGGACACCGGGGAGCTGTTTTTT. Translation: CASGFLGGPEAGRDTGELFF.

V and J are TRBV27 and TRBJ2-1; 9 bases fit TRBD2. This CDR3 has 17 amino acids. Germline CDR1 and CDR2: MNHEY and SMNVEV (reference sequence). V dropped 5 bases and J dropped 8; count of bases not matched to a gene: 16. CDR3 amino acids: CASSPLVSGGTNYEQFF. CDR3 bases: TGTGCCAGCAGTCCTTTAGTCAGCGGGGGGACAAACTATGAGCAGTTCTTC.

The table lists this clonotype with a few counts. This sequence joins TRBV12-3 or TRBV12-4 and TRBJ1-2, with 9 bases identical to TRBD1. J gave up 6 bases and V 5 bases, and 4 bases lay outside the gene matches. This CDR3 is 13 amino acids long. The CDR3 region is CASSGQGTHGYTF. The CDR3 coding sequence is TGTGCCAGCAGTGGACAGGGGACCCATGGCTACACCTTC.

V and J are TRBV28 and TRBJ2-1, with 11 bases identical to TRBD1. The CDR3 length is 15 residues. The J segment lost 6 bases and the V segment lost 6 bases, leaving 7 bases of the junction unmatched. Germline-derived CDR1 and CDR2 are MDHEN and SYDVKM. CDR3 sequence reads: CASSYRGQGVNEQFF. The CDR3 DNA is TGTGCCAGCAGCTACAGGGGACAGGGGGTCAATGAGCAGTTCTTC. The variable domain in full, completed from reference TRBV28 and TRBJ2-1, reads DVKVTQSSRYLVKRTGEKVFLECVQDMDHENMFWYRQDPGLGLRLIYFSYDVKMKEKGDIPEGYSVSREKKERFSLILESASTNQTSMYLCASSYRGQGVNEQFFGPGTRLTVL.

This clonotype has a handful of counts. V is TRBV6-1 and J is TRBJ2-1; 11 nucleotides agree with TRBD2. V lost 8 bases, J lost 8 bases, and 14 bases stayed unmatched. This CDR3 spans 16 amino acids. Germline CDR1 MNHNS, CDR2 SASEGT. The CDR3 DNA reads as TGTGCCAGCGAGGGTTTGACTAGCGGGGCCGAGGATGAGCAGTTCTTC. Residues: CASEGLTSGAEDEQFF.

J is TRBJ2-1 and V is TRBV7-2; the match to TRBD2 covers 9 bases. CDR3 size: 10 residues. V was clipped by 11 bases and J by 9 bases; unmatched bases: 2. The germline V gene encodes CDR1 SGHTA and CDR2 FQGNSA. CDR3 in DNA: TGTGCCGGCGGGGGGGTTGAGCAGTTCTTC. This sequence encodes CAGGGVEQFF.

This CDR3 is CAITELGDTEAFF. The DNA for the CDR3 is TGTGCCATCACGGAACTGGGGGACACTGAAGCTTTCTTT. This sequence joins TRBV10-3 and TRBJ1-1; possibly TRBD1 for D (5 bases). Trimming shortened V by 7 bases and J by 3 bases, and 12 bases separated the two germline ends. The V gene's germline CDR1 is ENHRY and CDR2 SYGVKD. CDR3 length equals 13 residues.